Sequencing of this T cell receptor (beta chain) was carried out in a study of cytomegalovirus exposure and HLA in healthy donors. This clone was seen just once. The primer mix had 60 Vbeta and 13 Jbeta primers. The method was immunoSEQ multiplex PCR; TCRdb's version includes in-frame clones alone and lacks a portion of them. The sample carries around 120,000 clones, just under 75% recorded once. The source material was PBMCs. The TCR was taken from a man aged 50 or older in good health and CMV-seropositive.

The DNA for the CDR3 is TGTGCCAGCAGCCGGGTGGGCGGGAGAGAACAAGAGACCCAGTACTTC. Protein product: CASSRVGGREQETQYF. The chain joins TRBV4-2 to TRBJ2-5; 7 nucleotides match TRBD2. The CDR3 is 16 residues long. The V segment lost 4 bases and the J segment 2 bases; nucleotides outside the gene matches: 10. From germline, CDR1 is LGHNA and CDR2 YNFKEQ.